This T cell receptor (beta chain) stems from a study of blood T cell repertoires in COVID-19. The overall study: Whether acute or convalescent, the COVID-19 samples came from the United States, Italy and Spain. The analysed material was cDNA or gDNA that came from T cells, B-cell-depleted T cells, or PBMCs.

Clones were sequenced by immunoSEQ multiplex PCR, and TCRdb holds only the in-frame ones, with some missing. The top ten clones hold under 6.5% of a sample with about 68,000 clones, 65% to 90% of them seen once. Seattle's cohort entered during active infection and was followed longitudinally. The CDR3 is 15 amino acids. Germline V lookup: CDR1 LNHDA, CDR2 SQIVND (reference sequence). With V trimmed by 9 bases and J by 4 bases, 10 bases remained unmatched. The sample taken for sequencing was peripheral blood. This receptor was obtained from a man older than 75 with COVID-19, enrolled during active disease. This sequence joins TRBV19 and TRBJ1-5; 9 nucleotides line up with TRBD1. The CDR3 region has the DNA TGTGCCAGCCACCGCGGGGGGACAGGGAATCAGCCCCAGCATTTT. Amino acid sequence: CASHRGGTGNQPQHF.